This T cell receptor beta chain stems from a study of T-cell memory formation after mild COVID-19. General observations from the study: Pre-infection memory already had some responding clones, implying cross-reactive memory joined. Unconfirmed was the SARS-CoV-2 specificity of second-wave clones that peaked on day 37. CD4+ contracting clones lay mainly in CM and EM, CD8+ ones in EMRA.

UMIs and sample barcodes were carried by the TCR alpha and TCR beta cDNA libraries that 5'RACE produced using constant-segment primers. MiXCR was run by TCRdb on the 5' RACE reads, yielding one entry per CDR3 protein. The sample records 400,000 to 500,000 distinct CDR3 sequences, more than 15% being singletons. The CDR3 runs 12 residues. V lost 3 bases, J lost 12 bases, and 12 bases lay in between. Germline CDR1 and CDR2: MDHEN and SYDVKM. In its sample, this clonotype was seen a few times. The target antigen is unknown. The origin of this receptor is a man aged 18 to 30 who had mild COVID-19 (a few samples of this study predate the infection). Cell type and time point are not known. The source material was PBMCs or a T cell subset sorted from them (not recorded which). The chain links TRBV28 to TRBJ2-1; D remains unclear. The CDR3 DNA reads as TGTGCCAGCAGTTTTTTGCCTAGAGGGCAGTTCTTC. This codes for CASSFLPRGQFF.